This TCR beta chain comes out of a study of T cell responses to AZD1222 COVID-19 vaccine. Study-level findings and limits: There were mostly white British donors and more females than males, and clonal diversity was possibly underestimated. Targeting of unmutated variant regions was reportedly seen in nearly half of spike-specific TCRs. At baseline, just a handful of AZD1222 recipients tested seropositive. Researchers took repertoire samples only after the peak T cell response had come.

Note on this clone: What it binds is not known.

TCRdb keeps only in-frame clones here, not all; method: immunoSEQ multiplex PCR. This sample carries about 180,000 clones, about 87% of them seen once, and the ten largest clones take 4% to 4.5%. The CDR3 runs to 19 residues. With 2 bases removed from V and 2 bases from J, the gap between germline ends came to 25 bases. CDR1 and CDR2 (germline): SGHDT, YYEEEE. The sequences come from peripheral blood, collected 28 days after the second dose of the MenACWY control vaccine. The chain employs TRBV5-6 and TRBJ1-2; a possible D gene is TRBD1 (6 bases). The clonotype was recovered from an adult who received the MenACWY meningococcal vaccine as a control. As DNA, the CDR3 is TGTGCCAGCAGCTTAGTGGATCATACCGGGACAAAGTTAAACTATGGCTACACCTTC. As protein: CASSLVDHTGTKLNYGYTF. Looking up the rest from reference TRBV5-6 and TRBJ1-2 gives the full variable domain: DAGVTQSPTHLIKTRGQQVTLRCSPKSGHDTVSWYQQALGQGPQFIFQYYEEEERQRGNFPDRFSGHQFPNYSSELNVNALLLGDSALYLCASSLVDHTGTKLNYGYTFGSGTRLTVV.